This T cell receptor beta chain was observed in a study of cytomegalovirus exposure and HLA in healthy donors. Study findings and constraints: Prior analysis indicated that the majority of TCR beta V segments exhibited productivity approximately 87% or approximately 30% of the time. Apart from CMV serostatus, no immune exposure information was available.

This CDR3 is 19 amino acids long. The V gene end was trimmed by 6 bases and the J gene end by 3 bases; junction bases not matched to a gene: 20. With 60 Vbeta and 13 Jbeta primers, the PCR was carried out. Libraries were prepared by immunoSEQ multiplex PCR; TCRdb keeps only in-frame clonotypes and omits some of them. The table has 100,000 to 150,000 clones, nearly 80% seen once. Turning to this clone: Its antigen remains unknown.

The chain combines TRBV23-1 with TRBJ2-3; 8 positions match TRBD1. TRBV23-1 is an ORF; its function is uncertain. The receptor was isolated from a woman between 40 and 50 years old in good health and CMV-seronegative. Sequenced: PBMCs. CDR3 coding DNA: TGCGCCAGCAGACGGGACAGAGATTATTGGGGACAGGCAACAGATACGCAGTATTTT. Amino acids: CASRRDRDYWGQATDTQYF.